These 32 T cell receptor beta chains originate from one sample sequenced in a study of blood T cells in healthy people across ages. The authors ran a second PCR of about 6 to 11 cycles using a sample-barcoded 5' primer and a J-beta primer mix. TCRdb called the 5' RACE reads again in MiXCR, with one record for every CDR3 protein. This sample has about 510,000 distinct CDR3 sequences, with approximately 26% found just once. In addition, the sample was reused for a study of T cells of mothers and their children.

Sample: blood. The receptors here all came from a boy younger than 10 in good health.

The rearrangement uses TRBV6-5 and TRBJ2-7; D possibly matches TRBD1 or TRBD2 (5 bases each). The V and J ends lost 2 bases and 2 bases respectively, with 28 bases between them. CDR1 MNHEY and CDR2 SVGAGI come from the germline V gene. The CDR3 sequence is 20 residues long. This CDR3 is CASSYISPRQLVSAAYEQYF. The DNA for the CDR3 is TGTGCCAGCAGTTACATTTCCCCAAGACAGTTGGTTAGCGCAGCCTACGAGCAGTACTTC.

This clonotype was picked up a small number of times. The chain carries TRBV4-3 and TRBJ2-5, with D hard to call. Germline lookup yields CDR1 LGHNA and CDR2 YSLEER. V was shortened by 0 bases and J by 1 base, with 9 bases between the two germline ends. This CDR3 has 15 amino acids. The CDR3 region has the DNA TGCGCCAGCAGCCAAGATGAAGGGTTCCAAGAGACCCAGTACTTC. It is translated as CASSQDEGFQETQYF.

CDR3: CSARGQGEDQPQHF. The CDR3 region has the DNA TGCAGTGCTAGGGGACAGGGAGAGGATCAGCCCCAGCATTTT. The genes are TRBV20-1 and TRBJ1-5, with 9 bases that match TRBD1. The germline CDR1 and CDR2 sequences are DFQATT and SNEGSKA (reference sequence). The CDR3 spans 14 residues. V shed 3 bases, J shed 5 bases, and the junction held 5 bases outside the gene matches.

There are a few counts of this clonotype. CDR3: CASSPKRGRGDTQYF. CDR3 bases: TGTGCCAGCAGCCCAAAGCGGGGCCGTGGAGATACGCAGTATTTT. V usage is TRBV7-9 and J usage is TRBJ2-3; TRBD2 matches 7 bases. The CDR3 is 15 amino acids. Germline values: CDR1 SEHNR, CDR2 FQNEAQ (reference sequence). V was pared by 5 bases and J by 5 bases, with 10 bases of the junction left unmatched.

This rearrangement joins TRBV2 to TRBJ1-3; no definite D call. Looked up from germline, CDR1 is SNHLY and CDR2 is FYNNEI. This CDR3 region has 16 residues. Trimming removed 8 bases at V and 0 bases at J, with 17 bases between. CDR3 residues: CASGKSGPVSGNTIYF. The CDR3 DNA is TGTGCCAGCGGTAAATCTGGACCCGTCTCTGGAAACACCATATATTTT.

The V gene is TRBV6-2 or TRBV6-3, the J gene TRBJ2-1; a weak D match, TRBD2 (6 bases). This CDR3 region has 16 residues. Trimming took off 2 bases at V and 7 bases at J, with 18 bases between the two ends. Germline lookup yields CDR1 MNHEY and CDR2 SVGEGT. The CDR3 nucleotides are TGTGCCAGCAGTTACCCTCGTTTACTAGGACTAAATGAGCAGTTCTTC. Translated: CASSYPRLLGLNEQFF.

In its sample, this clonotype was seen once. J is TRBJ2-3 and V is TRBV30; 7 nucleotides match TRBD1. The CDR3 covers 12 residues. V was clipped by 4 bases and J by 4 bases; unmatched bases: 2. Germline values: CDR1 GTSNPN, CDR2 SVGIG (reference sequence). The CDR3 DNA sequence: TGTGCCTGGAACAGGGGTGCAGATACGCAGTATTTT. Its translation: CAWNRGADTQYF.

This clonotype showed up many times. V and J are TRBV27 and TRBJ2-3; 7 nucleotides align to TRBD1. Germline loops: CDR1 MNHEY, CDR2 SMNVEV (reference sequence). The J segment lost 3 bases and the V segment lost 6 bases, leaving 3 bases of the junction unmatched. The CDR3 runs to 13 residues. The CDR3 DNA follows: TGTGCCAGCAGGCTGACAGGGACAGATACGCAGTATTTT. It is translated as CASRLTGTDTQYF.

The chain recombines TRBV13 with TRBJ2-5; tentatively, D is TRBD1 (5 bases). The J call may not be correct, given that the DNA end is closer to TRBJ2-1. The CDR3 totals 13 residues. Germline assignment: CDR1 PRHDT and CDR2 FYEKMQ (reference sequence). CDR3 sequence reads: CASSLPGSNEQFF. CDR3 nucleotides: TGTGCCAGCAGCTTACCAGGGTCCAATGAGCAGTTCTTC.

The chain links TRBV4-1 to TRBJ1-5; D perhaps matches TRBD1 (6 bases). CDR1 and CDR2 (germline): MGHRA, YSYEKL. The CDR3 sequence is 16 residues long. V lost 2 bases to trimming and J lost 4 bases, with 15 bases between them. DNA for the CDR3: TGCGCCAGCAGCCAAATCGGGGCCAGGGGAAATCAGCCCCAGCATTTT. This codes for CASSQIGARGNQPQHF.

This clonotype occurred a few times. The chain carries TRBV20-1 and TRBJ2-5; the match to TRBD2 covers 8 bases. There are 15 residues in the CDR3. V shed 0 bases, J shed 3 bases, and the junction held 6 bases outside the gene matches. Germline values: CDR1 DFQATT, CDR2 SNEGSKA (reference sequence). CDR3 region: CSARESGRGEETQYF. CDR3 coding DNA: TGCAGTGCTAGAGAGAGCGGGAGAGGGGAAGAGACCCAGTACTTC.

The chain uses TRBV29-1 and TRBJ2-5, with D maybe TRBD2 (5 bases). CDR1 is SQVTM and CDR2 is ANQGSEA in the germline V gene. The V and J ends lost 3 bases and 1 base respectively, with 9 bases between them. The CDR3 covers 13 residues. The CDR3 sequence is CSVDIGVQETQYF. In DNA, the CDR3 is TGCAGCGTTGACATCGGGGTCCAAGAGACCCAGTACTTC.

This clonotype was seen a handful of times. J is TRBJ1-2 and V is TRBV14, with 8 bases identical to TRBD1. The germline V gene encodes CDR1 SGHDN and CDR2 FVKESK. The length of the CDR3 is 13 residues. The ends lost 7 bases at V and 6 bases at J; junction bases unmatched: 7. The CDR3 sequence is CASKRQGIHGYTF. The CDR3 coding sequence is TGTGCCAGCAAGAGACAGGGGATACATGGCTACACCTTC.

J is TRBJ2-5 and V is TRBV29-1, with a tentative D call TRBD1 (6 bases). Germline loops: CDR1 SQVTM, CDR2 ANQGSEA. Trimming stripped 5 bases from V and 5 bases from J, with 15 bases between. The CDR3 sequence is 13 residues long. CDR3 nucleotide sequence: TGCAGCGTTAAGTTTGGAACAGGGGAGACCCAGTACTTC. Translated: CSVKFGTGETQYF.

The V call is TRBV6-1, the J call TRBJ1-1; a weak D match, TRBD1 (6 bases). Germline-derived CDR1 and CDR2 are MNHNS and SASEGT. Trimming removed 6 bases at V and 2 bases at J, with 16 bases between. This CDR3 is built from 15 residues. The chain's CDR3 is CASREQGLTNTEAFF. CDR3 bases: TGTGCCAGCAGGGAACAGGGACTGACCAACACTGAAGCTTTCTTT.

J is TRBJ2-1 and V is TRBV7-9; D gene unclear. This CDR3 region has 13 residues. The V gene's germline CDR1 is SEHNR and CDR2 FQNEAQ (reference sequence). V was clipped by 3 bases and J by 8 bases, with 11 bases between them. The CDR3 here is CASSLGTVDEQFF. CDR3 in DNA: TGTGCCAGCAGCTTGGGAACGGTGGATGAGCAGTTCTTC.

The V gene is TRBV7-9, the J gene TRBJ2-3; 13 nucleotides agree with TRBD2. V lost 5 bases and J lost 5; bases outside the gene matches: 10. Germline V CDR1 and CDR2: SEHNR, FQNEAQ (reference sequence). This CDR3 contains 17 residues. The CDR3 loop is CASSDSGLAGRKDTQYF. In nucleotides, the CDR3 is TGTGCCAGCAGCGACTCGGGACTAGCGGGACGTAAAGATACGCAGTATTTT.

The chain links TRBV7-2 to TRBJ2-5; 7 bases line up with TRBD2. Germline V lookup: CDR1 SGHTA, CDR2 FQGNSA. This CDR3 has 15 amino acids. The V and J ends lost 5 bases and 5 bases, in that order; junction bases with no gene match: 11. CDR3 in amino acids: CASSLGGLVKETQYF. DNA for the CDR3: TGTGCCAGCAGCCTTGGAGGACTAGTCAAGGAGACCCAGTACTTC.

This clonotype was seen a handful of times. The CDR3 DNA reads TGCGCCAGCAGACCTAGCGGGAGGGCTGGCGAGACCCAGTACTTC. Translated: CASRPSGRAGETQYF. The V and J genes are TRBV23-1 and TRBJ2-5, with 12 bases matching TRBD2. TRBV23-1 counts as an open reading frame of uncertain function. After removal of 6 bases from V and 5 bases from J, the junction contained 7 bases not matched to a gene. CDR3 length equals 15 residues.

This clonotype was observed a handful of times. V usage is TRBV7-2 and J usage is TRBJ2-5, with 7 bases aligning to TRBD1. The end of the DNA aligns better with TRBJ2-7, so the J call may be wrong. The CDR3 has 13 residues. CDR1 SGHTA and CDR2 FQGNSA come from the germline V gene. In DNA, the CDR3 is TGTGCCAGCGGGGGACAGCAAAGCTACGAGCAGTACTTC. Amino acids: CASGGQQSYEQYF.

This sequence joins TRBV5-4 and TRBJ2-2; tentatively, D is TRBD2 (6 bases). The CDR3 is made up of 16 amino acids. CDR1 and CDR2 (germline): SGHNT, YYREEE (reference sequence). V lost 2 bases to trimming and J lost 1 base, with 12 bases between them. In DNA form, the CDR3 reads TGTGCCAGCAGCTTTCCTAGCGCGCTGAACACCGGGGAGCTGTTTTTT. Translating it yields CASSFPSALNTGELFF. Full variable domain (outside the CDR3, taken from reference TRBV5-4 and TRBJ2-2): ETGVTQSPTHLIKTRGQQVTLRCSSQSGHNTVSWYQQALGQGPQFIFQYYREEENGRGNFPPRFSGLQFPNYSSELNVNALELDDSALYLCASSFPSALNTGELFFGEGSRLTVL.

This clonotype was seen more than once but under ten times. This chain uses TRBV28 with TRBJ2-7; D possibly matches TRBD1 or TRBD2 (5 bases each). This CDR3 region has 13 residues. Germline V gene lookup returns CDR1 MDHEN and CDR2 SYDVKM. Trimming removed 3 bases at V and 6 bases at J, with 12 bases between. The CDR3 loop reads CASSLWGTGEQYF. CDR3 DNA sequence: TGTGCCAGCAGTTTGTGGGGGACCGGCGAGCAGTACTTC. The full variable domain, with the rest looked up from reference TRBV28 and TRBJ2-7, is DVKVTQSSRYLVKRTGEKVFLECVQDMDHENMFWYRQDPGLGLRLIYFSYDVKMKEKGDIPEGYSVSREKKERFSLILESASTNQTSMYLCASSLWGTGEQYFGPGTRLTVT.

This chain connects TRBV2 to TRBJ1-4; D is perhaps TRBD1 (6 bases). The CDR3 is 13 amino acids. Germline assignment: CDR1 SNHLY and CDR2 FYNNEI. V was trimmed by 8 bases and J by 5 bases, leaving 12 bases between them. The CDR3: CASHREPNEKLFF. The DNA of the CDR3 is TGTGCCAGCCACAGGGAGCCGAATGAAAAACTGTTTTTT.

A few counts support this clonotype. This chain links TRBV15 with TRBJ1-4; 9 bases are shared with TRBD1. The CDR3 length is 15 residues. Germline-derived CDR1 and CDR2 are LNHNV and YYDKDF (reference sequence). V trimming: 3 bases; J trimming: 8 bases; junction bases outside the gene matches: 7. This CDR3 reads CATSRVDRGIEKLFF. In DNA, the CDR3 is TGTGCCACCAGCAGGGTGGACAGGGGCATAGAAAAACTGTTTTTT.

V is TRBV20-1 and J is TRBJ2-4, with TRBD1 as a possible D gene (5 bases). There are 15 residues in the CDR3. Per germline, CDR1 DFQATT and CDR2 SNEGSKA (reference sequence). Trimming pared 6 bases from V and 7 bases from J, leaving 22 bases between. CDR3 sequence (DNA): TGCAGTGCCACCGACGGACACGCCGGTGAGAACATTCAGTACTTC. Protein product: CSATDGHAGENIQYF.

In its sample, this clonotype was seen a few times. This chain uses TRBV10-3 with TRBJ1-2; weak D call: TRBD1 (5 bases). The length of the CDR3 is 14 residues. Germline CDR1 is ENHRY and CDR2 is SYGVKD. V lost 7 bases and J lost 0, with 12 bases in between. CDR3 sequence: CAINQGEANYGYTF. Here the CDR3 DNA reads TGTGCCATCAATCAGGGAGAAGCTAACTATGGCTACACCTTC.

The chain is built from TRBV7-6 and TRBJ2-3; possibly TRBD2 for D (6 bases). The CDR3 runs 17 residues. CDR1 SGHVS and CDR2 FNYEAQ come from the germline V gene. Between the trimmed V and J ends, which lost 1 base and 0 bases, there was a span of 14 bases. CDR3: CASSLGLAGTSTDTQYF. The CDR3 region has the DNA TGTGCCAGCAGCTTAGGTCTCGCGGGGACTAGCACAGATACGCAGTATTTT.

Only a few counts were recorded for this clonotype. The gene calls are TRBV3-1 and TRBJ2-1; D ambiguous. Trimming stripped 1 base from V and 6 bases from J, with 13 bases between. This CDR3 has 15 residues. From germline, CDR1 is LGHDT and CDR2 YNNKEL (reference sequence). The CDR3 DNA is TGTGCCAGCAGCCAAGTCTATCGGGCCAGCAATGAGCAGTTCTTC. This encodes CASSQVYRASNEQFF.

V usage is TRBV6-7 and J usage is TRBJ2-4, with D tentatively TRBD1 or TRBD2 (5 bases each). TRBV6-7 has ORF status, its function being uncertain. The CDR3 covers 20 residues. Trimming left V 0 bases short and J 0 bases short, with 21 bases between. In DNA form, the CDR3 reads TGTGCCAGCAGTTACTCGAGACTGTCGGGGCCCCTCATAGCCAAAAACATTCAGTACTTC. It yields the protein CASSYSRLSGPLIAKNIQYF.

This clonotype was observed a few times. This sequence joins TRBV14 and TRBJ1-1; D unresolved. Germline loops: CDR1 SGHDN, CDR2 FVKESK. V lost 4 bases and J lost 0, with 9 bases in between. The CDR3 is made up of 14 amino acids. CDR3: CASSRNVLNTEAFF. CDR3 nucleotides: TGTGCCAGCAGCCGTAATGTGCTGAACACTGAAGCTTTCTTT. Full variable domain (missing parts from reference TRBV14 and TRBJ1-1): EAGVTQFPSHSVIEKGQTVTLRCDPISGHDNLYWYRRVMGKEIKFLLHFVKESKQDESGMPNNRFLAERTGGTYSTLKVQPAELEDSGVYFCASSRNVLNTEAFFGQGTRLTVV.

This chain uses TRBV7-2 with TRBJ2-3, with TRBD2 matching 9 bases. With V trimmed by 2 bases and J by 6 bases, 3 bases remained unmatched. Germline V gene sequence: CDR1 SGHTA, CDR2 FQGNSA. The CDR3 sequence is 14 residues long. The CDR3 sequence: CASSLWREGDTQYF. The CDR3 DNA is TGTGCCAGCAGCTTATGGCGGGAGGGGGATACGCAGTATTTT.

A few counts support this clonotype. The rearrangement links TRBV5-1 to TRBJ2-5; D might be TRBD1 (6 bases). TRBJ2-7 matches the DNA end more closely, so the J call is doubtful. The CDR3 length is 15 residues. The germline V gene has CDR1 SGHRS and CDR2 YFSETQ. In DNA, the CDR3 is TGCGCCAGCAGCTTAACGGCAGGGGAAGACTACGAGCAGTACTTC. Protein product: CASSLTAGEDYEQYF.